This T cell receptor (beta chain) originates from a study of blood T cells in healthy people across ages. A sample-barcoded 5' primer and a J-beta primer mix were used in a second PCR of about 6 to 11 cycles. The template-switch adaptor, which had 12 random nucleotides, put a tag on each cDNA molecule. TCRdb re-called the 5' RACE reads through MiXCR, storing one row per CDR3 protein. The sample includes approximately 1.5 million distinct CDR3 sequences, around 35% of them seen just once. This clonotype was observed a handful of times. Its antigen is unknown. Germline-derived CDR1 and CDR2 are DFQATT and SNEGSKA (reference sequence). The CDR3 contains 14 residues. Unmatched junction bases numbered 10, after V lost 6 bases and J lost 3 bases. Findings and caveats of the study: PBMC samples, being unsorted, prevented any conclusive comparison of naive and antigen-experienced cells. Diversity figures based on one million T cells were deemed too low.

Specimen: blood. This chain uses TRBV20-1 with TRBJ2-7; 8 bases fit TRBD2. This TCR derives from a woman aged 25 to 39 in good health. The CDR3 loop is CSAYRRGENYEQYF. As DNA, the CDR3 is TGCAGTGCGTATAGGCGGGGGGAAAACTACGAGCAGTACTTC.